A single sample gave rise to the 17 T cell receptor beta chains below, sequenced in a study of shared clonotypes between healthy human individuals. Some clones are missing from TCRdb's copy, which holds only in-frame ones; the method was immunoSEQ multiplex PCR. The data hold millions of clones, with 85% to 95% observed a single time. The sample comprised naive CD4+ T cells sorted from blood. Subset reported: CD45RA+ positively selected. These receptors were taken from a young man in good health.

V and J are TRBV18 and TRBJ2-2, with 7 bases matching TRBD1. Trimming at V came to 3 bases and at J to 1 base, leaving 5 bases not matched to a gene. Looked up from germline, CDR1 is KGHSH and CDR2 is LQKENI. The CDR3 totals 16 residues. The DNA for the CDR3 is TGTGCCAGCTCACCCAGGGGGAGCCAGAACACCGGGGAGCTGTTTTTT. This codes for CASSPRGSQNTGELFF.

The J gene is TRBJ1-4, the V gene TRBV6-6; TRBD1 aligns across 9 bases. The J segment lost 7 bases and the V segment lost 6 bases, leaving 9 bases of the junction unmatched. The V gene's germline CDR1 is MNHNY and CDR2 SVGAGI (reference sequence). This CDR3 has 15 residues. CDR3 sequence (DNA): TGTGCCAGCAGGCGTTACGGGGACAGGGCTGAAAAACTGTTTTTT. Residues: CASRRYGDRAEKLFF.

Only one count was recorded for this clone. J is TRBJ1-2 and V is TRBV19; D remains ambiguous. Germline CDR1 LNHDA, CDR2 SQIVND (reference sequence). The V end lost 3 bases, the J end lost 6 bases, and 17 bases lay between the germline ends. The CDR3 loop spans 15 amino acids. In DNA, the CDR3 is TGTGCCAGTAGTATTTCGGCAGGCGCCCGTGATGGCTACACCTTC. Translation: CASSISAGARDGYTF.

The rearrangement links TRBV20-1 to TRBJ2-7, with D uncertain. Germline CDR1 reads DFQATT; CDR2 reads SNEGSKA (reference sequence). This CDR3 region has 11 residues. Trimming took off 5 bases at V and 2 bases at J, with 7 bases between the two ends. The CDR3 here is CSAQLPYEQYF. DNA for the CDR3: TGCAGTGCTCAGCTCCCCTACGAGCAGTACTTC.

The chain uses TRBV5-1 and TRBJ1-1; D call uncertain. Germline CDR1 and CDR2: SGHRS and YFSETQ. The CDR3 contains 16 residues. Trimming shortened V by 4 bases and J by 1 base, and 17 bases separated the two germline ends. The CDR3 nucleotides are TGCGCCAGCAGCCCGACTGGCGGGGTAAGGAACACTGAAGCTTTCTTT. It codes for CASSPTGGVRNTEAFF.

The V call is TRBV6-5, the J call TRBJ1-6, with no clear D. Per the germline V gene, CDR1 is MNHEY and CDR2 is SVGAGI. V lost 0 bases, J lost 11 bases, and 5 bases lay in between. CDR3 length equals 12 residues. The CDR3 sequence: CASSYSNAPLHF. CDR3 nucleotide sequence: TGTGCCAGCAGTTACTCGAATGCACCCCTCCACTTT.

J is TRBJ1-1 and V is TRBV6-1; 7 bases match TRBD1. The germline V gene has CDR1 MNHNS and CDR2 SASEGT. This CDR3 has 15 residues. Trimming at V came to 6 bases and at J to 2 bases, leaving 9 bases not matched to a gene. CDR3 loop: CASRRGQDPNTEAFF. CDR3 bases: TGTGCCAGCAGAAGAGGACAGGATCCAAACACTGAAGCTTTCTTT.

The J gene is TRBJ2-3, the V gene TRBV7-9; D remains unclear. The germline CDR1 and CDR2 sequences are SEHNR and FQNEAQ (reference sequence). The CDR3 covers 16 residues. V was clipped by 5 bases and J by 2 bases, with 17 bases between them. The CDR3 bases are TGTGCCAGCAGCCCCCGGACGGGCTTACACACAGATACGCAGTATTTT. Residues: CASSPRTGLHTDTQYF.

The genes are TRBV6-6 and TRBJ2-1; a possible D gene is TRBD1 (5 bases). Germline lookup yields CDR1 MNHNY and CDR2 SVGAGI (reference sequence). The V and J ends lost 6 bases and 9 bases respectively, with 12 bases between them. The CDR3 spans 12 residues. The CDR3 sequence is CASRPPDSEQFF. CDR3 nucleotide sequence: TGTGCCAGCAGACCGCCAGACAGTGAGCAGTTCTTC.

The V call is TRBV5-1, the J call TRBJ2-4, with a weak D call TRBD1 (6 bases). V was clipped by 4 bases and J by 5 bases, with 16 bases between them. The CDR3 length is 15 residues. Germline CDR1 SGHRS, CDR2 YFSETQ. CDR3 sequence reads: CASSPDRGSQNIQYF. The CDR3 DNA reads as TGCGCCAGCAGCCCGGACAGAGGGAGCCAAAACATTCAGTACTTC.

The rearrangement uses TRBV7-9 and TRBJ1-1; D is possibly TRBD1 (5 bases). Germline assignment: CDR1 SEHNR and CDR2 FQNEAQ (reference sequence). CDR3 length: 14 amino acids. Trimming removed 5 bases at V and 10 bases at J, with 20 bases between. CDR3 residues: CASSLSDRGGRAFF. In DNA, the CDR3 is TGTGCCAGCAGCCTTTCCGACAGAGGCGGGCGAGCTTTCTTT.

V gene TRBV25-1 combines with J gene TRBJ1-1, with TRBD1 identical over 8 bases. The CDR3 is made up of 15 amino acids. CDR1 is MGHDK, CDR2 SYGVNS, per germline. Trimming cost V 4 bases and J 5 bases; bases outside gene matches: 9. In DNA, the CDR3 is TGTGCCAGCAGTGCAGACAGGGGCGCTTGGACTGAAGCTTTCTTT. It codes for CASSADRGAWTEAFF.

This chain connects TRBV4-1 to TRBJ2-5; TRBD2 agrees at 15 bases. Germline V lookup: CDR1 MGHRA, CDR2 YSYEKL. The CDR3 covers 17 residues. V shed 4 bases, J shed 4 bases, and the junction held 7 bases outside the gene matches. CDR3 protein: CASSRGLAGGLGETQYF. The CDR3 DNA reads TGCGCCAGCAGCCGAGGACTAGCGGGGGGGCTTGGAGAGACCCAGTACTTC.

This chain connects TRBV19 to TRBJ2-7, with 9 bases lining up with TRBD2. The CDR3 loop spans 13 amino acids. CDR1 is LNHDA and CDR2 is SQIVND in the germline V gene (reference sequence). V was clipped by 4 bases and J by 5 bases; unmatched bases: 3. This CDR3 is CASSSSGSHEQYF. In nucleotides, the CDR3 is TGTGCCAGTAGTAGTAGCGGGAGCCACGAGCAGTACTTC.

This chain's CDR3 is CASSVAGSGGESEQFF. The CDR3 region has the DNA TGTGCCAGCAGCGTAGCTGGTAGCGGGGGGGAATCTGAGCAGTTCTTC. The chain employs TRBV9 and TRBJ2-1; TRBD2 matches at 11 bases. The CDR3 runs to 16 residues. In germline, CDR1 is SGDLS, CDR2 YYNGEE. The V and J ends lost 0 bases and 9 bases, in that order; junction bases with no gene match: 8.

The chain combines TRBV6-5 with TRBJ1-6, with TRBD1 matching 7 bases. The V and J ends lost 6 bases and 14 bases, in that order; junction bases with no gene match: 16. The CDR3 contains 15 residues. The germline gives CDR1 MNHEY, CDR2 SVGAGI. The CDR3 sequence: CASSNQRTGRRSLHF. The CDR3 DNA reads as TGTGCCAGCAGCAACCAGAGGACAGGCAGAAGGTCCCTCCACTTT.

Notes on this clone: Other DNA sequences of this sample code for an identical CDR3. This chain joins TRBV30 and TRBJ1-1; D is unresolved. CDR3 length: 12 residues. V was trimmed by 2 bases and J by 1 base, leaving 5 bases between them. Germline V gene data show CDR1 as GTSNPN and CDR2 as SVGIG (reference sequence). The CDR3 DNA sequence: TGTGCCTGGAGTATCCAGAACACTGAAGCTTTCTTT. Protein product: CAWSIQNTEAFF.